Reported below is one T cell receptor (beta chain). Antigen: not known. The V gene's germline CDR1 is MDHEN and CDR2 SYDVKM. V was pared by 3 bases and J by 2 bases, with 1 base of the junction left unmatched. This CDR3 has 13 residues. This sample was included in a study of shared clonotypes between healthy human individuals. Looking at the study overall: With ages of 18 to 49, the donors were two women and three men. The study used three CD4 naive, three CD4 memory, two CD8 naive and one CD8 memory plate per donor. Study-level findings and limits: Read depth was anticipated to influence clonotype sharing among donors. Several donors showed sharing of approximately 5% of naive CD4 clonotypes.

Measured with immunoSEQ multiplex PCR; TCRdb has only the in-frame clones, and not every one. Here the sample spans 2 million to 2.5 million clones, about 92% being singletons. Sequenced input: naive CD4+ T cells from PBMCs. Stated subset: CD45RA+ positively selected. V and J are TRBV28 and TRBJ2-7; 7 nucleotides match TRBD1. This sequence was found in a man younger than 35 in good health. Some clones in this sample may be carry-over from other donors' samples. DNA for the CDR3: TGTGCCAGCAGTTTTGACAGGGCCTACGAGCAGTACTTC. Its translation: CASSFDRAYEQYF.